The present T cell receptor beta chain was sequenced within a study of CD4 and CD8 cells across lung adenocarcinoma regions. CDR1 is SGHTA, CDR2 FQGNSA, per germline. CDR3 length: 15 amino acids. Samples came from patients with localized non-small cell lung adenocarcinoma. Using its own MiXCR run on the PCR reads, TCRdb lists one record per CDR3 protein. The data contain around 7,100 distinct CDR3 sequences, around half of them singletons. Sequencing was performed on CD4+ T cells from the center of a lung tumor. The rearrangement links TRBV7-2 to TRBJ2-1, with 11 nucleotides matching TRBD2. The J call may be wrong; the DNA end is better matched by TRBJ2-7. The receptor was isolated from a female donor with lung adenocarcinoma. The CD4 and CD8 labels of this study may be unreliable. The CDR3 is CASSARLAGPYEQYF. The CDR3 DNA reads as TGTGCCAGCAGCGCTCGACTAGCGGGACCCTACGAGCAGTACTTC.